One and the same sample provided the 13 T cell receptor beta chains below, sequenced in a study of regulatory T cells in long-lasting Graves disease (dated by TCRdb to the early 2020s). Library construction relied on multiplex PCR. TCRdb lists the instrument as Illumina HiSeq 4000. CDR3 regions were amplified by Arm-PCR with iRepertoire HTBI primers to construct TCR beta libraries. TCRdb applied fastp at Q25 and MiXCR to the public reads, then kept only in-frame beta chains. Every entry covers one CDR3 protein and lists the most common genes and DNA from its rows. The sample table records under 500,000 distinct CDR3 sequences; 20% to 25% of these occur just once. Jointly, the top ten make up under 9% of the sample. The time point label, as the study defines it: persistent/refractory GD, antithyroid drugs over 5 years with positive TRAb. For both TCR sequencing and RNA sequencing, RNA was extracted from PBMCs using TRIzol.

Sequencing used peripheral blood mononuclear cells (PBMCs), obtained when the disease was refractory, from a patient treated with antithyroid drugs. These receptors were taken from a female donor with Graves disease.

The CDR3 region has the DNA TGTGCCAGCAGCCAAGGGGCTAGCGGGGGTACCTACGAGCAGTACTTC. This encodes CASSQGASGGTYEQYF. V usage is TRBV14 and J usage is TRBJ2-7; TRBD2 agrees at 10 bases. J was trimmed by 2 bases and V by 1 base; bases with no gene match: 5. The CDR3 loop spans 16 amino acids. The V gene's germline CDR1 is SGHDN and CDR2 FVKESK.

Ten or more counts support this clonotype. V is TRBV11-2 and J is TRBJ2-7, with 7 bases fitting TRBD1. The CDR3 is made up of 16 amino acids. The J segment lost 1 base and the V segment lost 5 bases, leaving 11 bases of the junction unmatched. Germline V gene sequence: CDR1 SGHAT, CDR2 FQNNGV. The CDR3 is CASSPRTGFISYEQYF. The CDR3 region has the DNA TGTGCCAGCAGCCCGAGGACAGGATTCATATCCTACGAGCAGTACTTC.

The table lists this clonotype with a few counts. The J gene is TRBJ2-1, the V gene TRBV7-2, with D perhaps TRBD1 (6 bases). This CDR3 is built from 15 residues. The germline V gene has CDR1 SGHTA and CDR2 FQGNSA. The V gene lost 5 bases and the J gene lost 3 bases, with 14 bases spanning the gap. CDR3 sequence: CASSTTGTYYNEQFF. CDR3 nucleotides: TGTGCCAGCAGCACCACCGGGACATACTACAATGAGCAGTTCTTC. Based on the CDR3 plus reference TRBV7-2 and TRBJ2-1, the full variable domain is GAGVSQSPSNKVTEKGKDVELRCDPISGHTALYWYRQSLGQGLEFLIYFQGNSAPDKSGLPSDRFSAERTGGSVSTLTIQRTQQEDSAVYLCASSTTGTYYNEQFFGPGTRLTVL.

This clonotype has a count of ten or more. The chain combines TRBV4-1 with TRBJ2-7; 8 bases line up with TRBD1. The length of the CDR3 is 15 residues. Germline lookup yields CDR1 MGHRA and CDR2 YSYEKL. Trimming at V came to 6 bases and at J to 1 base, leaving 8 bases not matched to a gene. In nucleotides, the CDR3 is TGCGCCAGCAGTGGAGGACAGGGCTATTCCTACGAGCAGTACTTC. Translating gives CASSGGQGYSYEQYF.

This clonotype was recorded many times. This chain uses TRBV7-9 with TRBJ2-7, with unresolved D. Trimming took off 5 bases at V and 7 bases at J, with 9 bases between the two ends. From germline, CDR1 is SEHNR and CDR2 FQNEAQ (reference sequence). The CDR3 runs to 11 residues. CDR3 in amino acids: CASSPAGEQYF. The CDR3, as DNA: TGTGCCAGCAGCCCTGCCGGAGAGCAGTACTTC.

The chain is built from TRBV4-1 and TRBJ2-2; tentative D call: TRBD2 (6 bases). CDR1 is MGHRA, CDR2 YSYEKL, per germline. The germline V and J ends were trimmed by 0 bases and 5 bases, with 22 bases remaining between them. The CDR3 totals 19 residues. DNA for the CDR3: TGCGCCAGCAGCCAAGATGGGGGGAACAGGTTGGCGGGTACCGGGGAGCTGTTTTTT. This encodes CASSQDGGNRLAGTGELFF.

This clonotype was observed a few times. The chain combines TRBV4-1 with TRBJ1-1; weak D call: TRBD1 (5 bases). The germline V gene encodes CDR1 MGHRA and CDR2 YSYEKL. V was pared by 2 bases and J by 2 bases, with 12 bases between. The CDR3 extends over 15 amino acids. The CDR3 sequence: CASSQHPQANTEAFF. For the CDR3, the DNA is TGCGCCAGCAGCCAACATCCACAGGCCAACACTGAAGCTTTCTTT.

This clonotype came up many times. The chain carries TRBV29-1 and TRBJ1-5; a possible D gene is TRBD1 (6 bases). V gave up 4 bases and J gave up 2 bases, with 9 bases separating them. Germline V CDR1 and CDR2: SQVTM, ANQGSEA. CDR3 length: 13 amino acids. The CDR3 reads CSVASGGNQPQHF. The CDR3 DNA reads as TGCAGCGTTGCCTCAGGGGGCAATCAGCCCCAGCATTTT. The full variable domain, rest sourced from reference TRBV29-1 and TRBJ1-5, is SAVISQKPSRDICQRGTSLTIQCQVDSQVTMMFWYRQQPGQSLTLIATANQGSEATYESGFVIDKFPISRPNLTFSTLTVSNMSPEDSSIYLCSVASGGNQPQHFGDGTRLSIL.

The J gene is TRBJ1-6, the V gene TRBV4-3; possible D gene TRBD1, 6 bases. V was pared by 1 base and J by 7 bases, with 14 bases between. The CDR3 spans 16 residues. Germline lookup yields CDR1 LGHNA and CDR2 YSLEER. CDR3 nucleotide sequence: TGCGCCAGCAGCCAAGGGGCGACAGGCCGGAATTCACCCCTCCACTTT. Its translation is CASSQGATGRNSPLHF.

This clonotype was found many times. The J gene is TRBJ1-1, the V gene TRBV28; D is unclear. Trimming took 8 bases from V and 4 from J, leaving 14 bases between them. Germline assignment: CDR1 MDHEN and CDR2 SYDVKM. This CDR3 comprises 13 residues. The chain's CDR3 is CASSSGFPTEAFF. The CDR3 bases are TGTGCCAGCTCCTCGGGGTTCCCCACTGAAGCTTTCTTT.

In this sample, this clonotype turned up a few times. This chain uses TRBV3-1 with TRBJ1-3; no firm D call. With 4 bases removed from V and 0 bases from J, the gap between germline ends came to 13 bases. The CDR3 totals 16 residues. Germline loops: CDR1 LGHDT, CDR2 YNNKEL (reference sequence). The CDR3 here is CASSPRGRTSGNTIYF. The CDR3 DNA reads TGTGCCAGCAGCCCACGAGGGAGGACCTCTGGAAACACCATATATTTT.

This clonotype was observed at least ten times. This rearrangement joins TRBV11-2 to TRBJ2-2; D unclear. The ends were cut back, 1 base at V and 3 bases at J, with 6 bases in the middle. Per germline, CDR1 SGHAT and CDR2 FQNNGV. The CDR3 is 14 amino acids. Here the CDR3 DNA reads TGTGCCAGCAGCTTAGCCATGTACACCGGGGAGCTGTTTTTT. It yields the protein CASSLAMYTGELFF.

As to this clonotype: A single base separates this from a much larger clone, so it may be a read error. The chain employs TRBV11-2 and TRBJ2-7; TRBD1 might be the D (6 bases). The CDR3 is 14 residues long. The germline gives CDR1 SGHAT, CDR2 FQNNGV. CDR3: CATRQAISSYGQYF. CDR3 sequence (DNA): TGTGCCACTAGACAGGCGATTAGCTCCTACGGGCAGTACTTC.